Presented here are 14 T cell receptor beta chains from one specimen sequenced in a study of metastatic and nonmetastatic thyroid tumors. TCRdb re-called the PCR reads with MiXCR. Of about 23,000 clones listed, about 30% are singletons. Nobody among the patients had been given any treatment before thyroid surgery. Material for sequencing was tumor tissue. These receptors originate from a female donor with papillary thyroid cancer or a benign thyroid nodule (not recorded which). Some clones in this sample may be carry-over from other donors' samples.

The rearrangement links TRBV27 to TRBJ2-3; TRBD1 is a possible D gene (6 bases). This CDR3 comprises 20 residues. The V and J ends lost 0 bases and 4 bases respectively, with 26 bases between them. Germline loops: CDR1 MNHEY, CDR2 SMNVEV (reference sequence). DNA of the CDR3: TGTGCCAGCAGTTTATCTCCCCTCCCCCGGGACATCCTACGGGCAGATACGCAGTATTTT. It translates to CASSLSPLPRDILRADTQYF.

The J gene is TRBJ2-7, the V gene TRBV19; D could derive from TRBD1 or TRBD2 (6 bases each). The ends were cut back, 6 bases at V and 6 bases at J, with 15 bases in the middle. Germline V gene data show CDR1 as LNHDA and CDR2 as SQIVND (reference sequence). The CDR3 runs to 13 residues. The CDR3 here is CASRGGAAGEQYF. The CDR3 DNA is TGTGCCAGTAGGGGGGGCGCGGCGGGCGAGCAGTACTTC.

This clone was observed a few times. The CDR3 sequence: CANGPQGEYCYTF. The CDR3 DNA follows: TGTGCCAACGGTCCACAGGGGGAGTATTGCTACACCTTC. The chain couples TRBV6-1 to TRBJ1-2; 8 bases align to TRBD1. Germline V lookup: CDR1 MNHNS, CDR2 SASEGT. V was pared by 10 bases and J by 9 bases, with 13 bases of the junction left unmatched. The CDR3 is 13 amino acids.

In its sample, this clone was seen many times. The chain couples TRBV11-2 to TRBJ2-3; TRBD2 aligns across 11 bases. CDR3 size: 15 residues. Germline V lookup: CDR1 SGHAT, CDR2 FQNNGV. J was trimmed by 6 bases and V by 4 bases; bases with no gene match: 6. The CDR3 coding sequence is TGTGCCAGCAGCTACCTAGCGGGGGGTGGGGATACGCAGTATTTT. Residues: CASSYLAGGGDTQYF. The variable domain in full, with the rest retrieved from reference TRBV11-2 and TRBJ2-3, is EAGVAQSPRYKIIEKRQSVAFWCNPISGHATLYWYQQILGQGPKLLIQFQNNGVVDDSQLPKDRFSAERLKGVDSTLKIQPAKLEDSAVYLCASSYLAGGGDTQYFGPGTRLTVL.

The gene calls are TRBV4-1 and TRBJ2-7; 7 bases agree with TRBD2. Germline values: CDR1 MGHRA, CDR2 YSYEKL. Trimming removed 4 bases from V and 3 bases from J; junction bases left unmatched: 6. The CDR3 sequence is 14 residues long. CDR3 nucleotide sequence: TGCGCCAGCAGCCTCACTGGGGGGGGCTACGAGCAGTACTTC. It is translated as CASSLTGGGYEQYF.

This clone has ten or more counts. The sample contains more than one DNA sequence encoding this CDR3. This chain uses TRBV11-1 with TRBJ2-3; 7 positions match TRBD1. In germline, CDR1 is SGHAT, CDR2 FQDESV (reference sequence). CDR3 length: 17 residues. Trimming took 5 bases from V and 0 from J; bases not matched to a gene: 11. The CDR3 is CASSPLWTGMSTDTQYF. As DNA, the CDR3 is TGTGCCAGCAGCCCCCTTTGGACAGGAATGAGCACAGATACGCAGTATTTT.

The V gene is TRBV20-1, the J gene TRBJ2-1, with D possibly being TRBD2 (5 bases). CDR3 length: 14 residues. From germline, CDR1 is DFQATT and CDR2 SNEGSKA (reference sequence). V was cut by 6 bases and J by 7 bases, with 19 bases left in between. Here the CDR3 reads CSALDVLDRNEQFF. The CDR3, as DNA: TGCAGTGCCCTCGATGTACTAGATCGTAATGAGCAGTTCTTC.

This clone was seen only a few times. This rearrangement joins TRBV20-1 to TRBJ1-5; D gene ambiguous. V was pared by 3 bases and J by 6 bases, with 9 bases between. Germline V gene sequence: CDR1 DFQATT, CDR2 SNEGSKA (reference sequence). The CDR3 length is 12 residues. CDR3 in amino acids: CSASDGVQPQHF. Here the CDR3 DNA reads TGCAGTGCTAGTGACGGGGTTCAGCCCCAGCATTTT.

This clone was detected many times. The chain is built from TRBV4-2 and TRBJ2-1; no clear D. V lost 0 bases and J lost 15, with 15 bases in between. The CDR3 sequence is 13 residues long. Germline V CDR1 and CDR2: LGHNA, YNFKEQ. This chain's CDR3 is CASSQDFPTAPFF. CDR3 DNA sequence: TGTGCCAGCAGCCAAGATTTTCCAACCGCTCCGTTCTTC.

This clone came up many times. The gene calls are TRBV11-2 and TRBJ2-2; 7 bases are shared with TRBD1. V gave up 1 base and J gave up 4 bases; unmatched junction bases: 9. Germline CDR1 reads SGHAT; CDR2 reads FQNNGV. This CDR3 region has 17 residues. The CDR3, as DNA: TGTGCCAGCAGCTTAGGTCCAGGGGGATGGGGCACCGGGGAGCTGTTTTTT. It encodes CASSLGPGGWGTGELFF.

Within the sample, this clone is medium-sized. The chain couples TRBV12-3 or TRBV12-4 to TRBJ2-7, with 7 bases that match TRBD2. The trim removed 3 bases at V and 0 bases at J, leaving 5 bases unmatched. CDR3 size: 15 residues. The CDR3 sequence is CASSFSGGSSYEQYF. CDR3 bases: TGTGCCAGCAGTTTTTCGGGGGGAAGCTCCTACGAGCAGTACTTC.

Notes on this clone: At the DNA level, this CDR3 is encoded by other sequences in the same sample as well. The CDR3 loop is CASSLVLQGGYGYTF. CDR3 coding DNA: TGCGCCAGCAGCTTGGTACTTCAGGGTGGGTATGGCTACACCTTC. The V gene is TRBV5-1, the J gene TRBJ1-2; the D gene is possibly TRBD1 (5 bases). The CDR3 totals 15 residues. CDR1 is SGHRS, CDR2 YFSETQ, per germline. V lost 0 bases, J lost 5 bases, and 14 bases lay in between.

This clone has more than one count but fewer than ten. This chain connects TRBV19 to TRBJ1-5; D unclear. Between the trimmed V and J ends, which lost 2 bases and 2 bases, there was a span of 10 bases. Germline V gene data show CDR1 as LNHDA and CDR2 as SQIVND (reference sequence). The CDR3 loop spans 15 amino acids. The CDR3 region is CASSISPTGNQPQHF. The DNA for the CDR3 is TGTGCCAGTAGTATATCCCCTACAGGCAATCAGCCCCAGCATTTT. Variable domain in full (rest from reference TRBV19 and TRBJ1-5): DGGITQSPKYLFRKEGQNVTLSCEQNLNHDAMYWYRQDPGQGLRLIYYSQIVNDFQKGDIAEGYSVSREKKESFPLTVTSAQKNPTAFYLCASSISPTGNQPQHFGDGTRLSIL.

This clone was seen repeatedly, ten times or more. The gene calls are TRBV5-1 and TRBJ1-6, with D unresolved. V lost 0 bases and J 7 bases, leaving 17 bases between the germline ends. CDR1 and CDR2 (germline): SGHRS, YFSETQ. This CDR3 has 17 residues. CDR3 amino acids: CASSLGIGSTRNSPLHF. The CDR3 DNA follows: TGCGCCAGCAGCTTGGGTATCGGGTCGACAAGAAATTCACCCCTCCACTTT.